This T cell receptor (beta chain) was identified in a study of shared clonotypes between healthy human individuals. Study-wide results and caveats: Across a handful of donors, naive CD4 shared around 5.4%, naive CD8 around 3.5%, memory CD4 less than 2.5%, memory CD8 roughly 0.37%.

For this clone: Its antigen is not known.

Germline CDR1 SGHNT, CDR2 YYREEE (reference sequence). Trimming cost V 4 bases and J 6 bases; bases outside gene matches: 4. The CDR3 consists of 12 residues. Measured with immunoSEQ multiplex PCR; TCRdb has only the in-frame clones, and not every one. The table records about 2.4 million clones, more than 85% of them present only once. Sequenced: naive CD4+ T cells from PBMCs. The subset denotes: CD45RA+ positively selected. The TCR originated in a man younger than 30 in good health. Some clones in this sample may be carry-over from other donors' samples. This chain uses TRBV5-4 with TRBJ2-7; TRBD1 matches 7 bases. The chain's CDR3 is CASSQYRGEQYF. The CDR3 coding sequence is TGTGCCAGCAGCCAATACAGGGGCGAGCAGTACTTC.